This T cell receptor (beta chain) was profiled in a study of long-term antiretroviral therapy in people with HIV. About this clone itself: Antigen unknown.

The assay used was immunoSEQ (version v3.0), run at survey level. The repertoire was sequenced with immunoSEQ multiplex PCR; TCRdb's copy has only in-frame clones and lacks some. The table includes roughly 17,000 clones, approximately 95% detected once. Study findings and constraints: Information on adherence, resistance and therapy changes was unavailable. Post-ART samples showed increased diversity that remained below transplant donor control levels. Clones showing expansion before ART dominated the repertoire at all time points.

The CDR3 totals 18 residues. Germline lookup yields CDR1 LNHDA and CDR2 SQIVND (reference sequence). Between the trimmed V and J ends, which lost 5 bases and 0 bases, there was a span of 22 bases. The source is a man aged 25-40 years with HIV. This chain connects TRBV19 to TRBJ1-1; D unresolved. Sequencing used unsorted PBMCs, obtained approximately 11 years after starting antiretroviral therapy. CDR3 sequence: CASSHPPPGSHMNTEAFF. Written as DNA, the CDR3 is TGTGCCAGTAGTCACCCACCCCCCGGCAGCCACATGAACACTGAAGCTTTCTTT.